This TCR beta chain emerged from a study of OX40 agonist ivuxolimab in advanced cancers. Comments on this clone: The target antigen is unknown.

Libraries were prepared by immunoSEQ multiplex PCR; TCRdb keeps only in-frame clonotypes and omits some of them. The repertoire holds some 75,000 clones, with approximately 83% as singletons. Findings and limits, study-wide: Patients with a partial response at 0.1-3.0 mg/kg had among the lowest clonal expansion. Some nonresponders additionally presented with little normalized T-cell clonal expansion.

The CDR3 runs to 15 residues. J was trimmed by 5 bases and V by 2 bases; bases with no gene match: 5. Germline lookup yields CDR1 SGHRS and CDR2 YFSETQ. The material was CD4+ or CD8+ T cells sorted from blood, obtained in a trial of the OX40 agonist ivuxolimab. The origin of this receptor is an adult with an advanced solid tumor such as melanoma, head and neck, liver or kidney cancer. This rearrangement joins TRBV5-1 to TRBJ2-1; 9 nucleotides align to TRBD2. The CDR3 region has the DNA TGCGCCAGCAGCTTACGAGCGGGAGGCCACAATGAGCAGTTCTTC. Translation: CASSLRAGGHNEQFF.